This TCR beta chain derives from a study of T-cell reconstitution after alpha-beta-depleted transplantation in children. In the case of this clonotype: Its antigen remains unknown.

Study-wide findings and caveats: Several hundred graft clones that had expanded were reportedly the source of alpha-beta T cells about two months after transplant. By one year post-transplant, T-cell counts and diversity largely arose from T cells that were newly produced. Some patients' high day-60 TCRbeta diversity was attributed to recipient cells surviving conditioning.

The V and J ends lost 3 bases and 1 base respectively, with 10 bases between them. The length of the CDR3 is 14 residues. TCRbeta library preparation incorporated unique molecular identifiers. Each CDR3 protein gets one entry after TCRdb re-called the PCR reads with MiXCR. The data hold 500,000 to 750,000 distinct CDR3 sequences, with about an eighth observed a single time. This TCR was sampled from a male patient younger than 18 who had a stem cell transplant for acute myeloid leukemia, so the T cells may come from the graft donor. Source: PBMCs, mostly from graft donor cells, taken 360 days after TCRalphabeta/CD19-depleted stem cell transplant. The rearrangement links TRBV12-3 or TRBV12-4 to TRBJ2-7, with D possibly called TRBD1 or TRBD2 (5 bases each). The CDR3 region is CASSFLWGSYEQYF. The CDR3 nucleotides read TGTGCCAGCAGTTTCTTGTGGGGGTCCTACGAGCAGTACTTC.